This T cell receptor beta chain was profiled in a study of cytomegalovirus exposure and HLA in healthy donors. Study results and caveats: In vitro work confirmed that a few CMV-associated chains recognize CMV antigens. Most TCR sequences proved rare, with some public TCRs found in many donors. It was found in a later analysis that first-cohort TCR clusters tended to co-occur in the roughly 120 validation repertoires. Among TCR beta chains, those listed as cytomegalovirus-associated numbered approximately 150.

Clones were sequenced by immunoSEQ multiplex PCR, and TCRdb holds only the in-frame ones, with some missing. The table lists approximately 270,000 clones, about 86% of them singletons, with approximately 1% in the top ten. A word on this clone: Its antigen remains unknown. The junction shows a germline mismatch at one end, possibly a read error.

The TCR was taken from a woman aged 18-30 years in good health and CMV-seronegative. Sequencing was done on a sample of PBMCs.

CDR3 nucleotide sequence: TGTGCCAGCAGTTTGGGACTAGCGGGAGGGGAATCGGCCGGGGAGCTGTTTTTT. This gives the protein CASSLGLAGGESAGELFF. The rearrangement links TRBV5-4 to TRBJ2-2; TRBD2 matches 16 bases. The CDR3 extends over 18 amino acids. Germline-derived CDR1 and CDR2 are SGHNT and YYREEE (reference sequence).